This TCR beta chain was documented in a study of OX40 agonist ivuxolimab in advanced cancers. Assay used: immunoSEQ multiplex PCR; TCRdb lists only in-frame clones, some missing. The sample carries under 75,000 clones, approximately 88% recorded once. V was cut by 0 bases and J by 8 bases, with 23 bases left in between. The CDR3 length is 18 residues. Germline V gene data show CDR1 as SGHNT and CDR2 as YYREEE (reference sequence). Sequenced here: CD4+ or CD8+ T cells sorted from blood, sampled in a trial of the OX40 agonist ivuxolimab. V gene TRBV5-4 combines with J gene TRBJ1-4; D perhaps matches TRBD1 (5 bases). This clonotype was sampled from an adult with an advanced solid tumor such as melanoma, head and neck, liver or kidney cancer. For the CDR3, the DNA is TGTGCCAGCAGCTTGGAGGGTGCCAAGGGGAGGGACGGAGAAAAACTGTTTTTT. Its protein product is CASSLEGAKGRDGEKLFF. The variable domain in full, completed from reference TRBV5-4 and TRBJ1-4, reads ETGVTQSPTHLIKTRGQQVTLRCSSQSGHNTVSWYQQALGQGPQFIFQYYREEENGRGNFPPRFSGLQFPNYSSELNVNALELDDSALYLCASSLEGAKGRDGEKLFFGSGTQLSVL.